This passage covers 3 T cell receptor beta chains from one sample sequenced in a study of cytomegalovirus exposure and HLA in healthy donors. 60 Vbeta and 13 Jbeta primers were used in PCR. The method was immunoSEQ multiplex PCR; TCRdb's version includes in-frame clones alone and lacks a portion of them. This table holds roughly 250,000 clones, approximately 80% found once. Sequencing used PBMCs. These receptors were taken from a girl aged 2-10 years in good health and CMV-seronegative.

This chain links TRBV19 with TRBJ2-3, with 8 bases lining up with TRBD2. The CDR3 consists of 16 residues. Trimming cost V 2 bases and J 4 bases; bases outside gene matches: 8. CDR1 LNHDA and CDR2 SQIVND come from the germline V gene (reference sequence). CDR3 residues: CASSISGGRFADTQYF. In DNA, the CDR3 is TGTGCCAGTAGTATATCGGGAGGGCGTTTTGCAGATACGCAGTATTTT.

This sequence joins TRBV6-5 and TRBJ2-5, with D possibly TRBD1 on 6 matching bases. CDR1 is MNHEY and CDR2 is SVGAGI in the germline V gene. The CDR3 contains 11 residues. V lost 6 bases and J lost 7, with 9 bases in between. The CDR3: CASRLRGTQYF. Here the CDR3 DNA reads TGTGCCAGCAGGCTCAGGGGGACCCAGTACTTC.

V gene TRBV7-9 combines with J gene TRBJ2-7; possibly TRBD2 for D (6 bases). Trimming shortened V by 5 bases and J by 2 bases, and 13 bases separated the two germline ends. This CDR3 contains 14 residues. Germline V CDR1 and CDR2: SEHNR, FQNEAQ (reference sequence). CDR3: CASSQYSGTYEQYF. The CDR3 DNA reads TGTGCCAGCAGCCAGTATAGCGGAACCTACGAGCAGTACTTC.